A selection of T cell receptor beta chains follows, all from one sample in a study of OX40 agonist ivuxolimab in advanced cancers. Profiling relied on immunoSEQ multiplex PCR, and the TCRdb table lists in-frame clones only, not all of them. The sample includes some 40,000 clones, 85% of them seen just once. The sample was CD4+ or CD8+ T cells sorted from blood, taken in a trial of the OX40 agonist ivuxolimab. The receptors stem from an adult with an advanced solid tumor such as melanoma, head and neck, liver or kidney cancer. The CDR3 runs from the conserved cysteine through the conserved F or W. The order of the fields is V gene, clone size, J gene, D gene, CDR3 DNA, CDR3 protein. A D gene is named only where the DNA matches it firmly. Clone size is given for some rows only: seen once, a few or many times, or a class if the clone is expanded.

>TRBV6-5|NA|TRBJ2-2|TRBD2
TGTGCCAGCAGGGTTAGCGGGACGAACACCGGGGAGCTGTTTTTT
CASRVSGTNTGELFF
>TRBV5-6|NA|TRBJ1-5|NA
TGTGCCAGCAGCTTAGGGGACGGATCTTATAACAATCAGCCCCAGCATTTT
CASSLGDGSYNNQPQHF
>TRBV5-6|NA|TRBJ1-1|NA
TGTGCCAGCAGCTTTTGGGCCTCTGCGGGCACTGAAGCTTTCTTT
CASSFWASAGTEAFF
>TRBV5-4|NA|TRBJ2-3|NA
TGTGCCAGCAGCTTGGAGGGGCGACGCACAGATACGCAGTATTTT
CASSLEGRRTDTQYF
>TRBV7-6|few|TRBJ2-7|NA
TGTGCCAGCAGCCCATCTGGGAACGAGCAGTACTTC
CASSPSGNEQYF
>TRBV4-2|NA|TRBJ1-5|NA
TGTGCCAGCAGCCAAGAGGCGGGGGCGGAGGATCAGCCCCAGCATTTT
CASSQEAGAEDQPQHF
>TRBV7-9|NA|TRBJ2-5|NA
TGTGCCAGCAGCTTAGTACAGGGTTTATGGGAGACCCAGTACTTC
CASSLVQGLWETQYF
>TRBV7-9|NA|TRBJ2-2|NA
TGTGCCAGCAGCTTAGCGACCGGGGAGCTGTTTTTT
CASSLATGELFF
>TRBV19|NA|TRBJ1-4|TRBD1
TGTGCCAGTACCGGGACAGGAGGATACGGACTGTTTTTT
CASTGTGGYGLFF
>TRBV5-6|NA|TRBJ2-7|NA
TGTGCCAGCAGCTTCGGGGGCTCGTCGTACGAGCAGTACTTC
CASSFGGSSYEQYF
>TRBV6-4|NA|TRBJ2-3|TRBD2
TGTGCCAGCAGTGAGGCGGGGGGAACAGATACGCAGTATTTT
CASSEAGGTDTQYF
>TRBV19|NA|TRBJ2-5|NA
TGTGCCAGTAGTATAGGCCAAGAGACCCAGTACTTC
CASSIGQETQYF
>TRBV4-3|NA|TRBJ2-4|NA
TGCGCCAGCAGCCAGGAGATTGGGACTGGAGCCAAAAACATTCAGTACTTC
CASSQEIGTGAKNIQYF
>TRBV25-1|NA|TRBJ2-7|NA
TGTGCCAGCAGTGCCCGGGACCTCTACGAGCAGTACTTC
CASSARDLYEQYF
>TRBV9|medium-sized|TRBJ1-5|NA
TGTGCCAGCAGCGTAGATCTCGGGGCGAATCAGCCCCAGCATTTT
CASSVDLGANQPQHF
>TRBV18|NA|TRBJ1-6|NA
TGTGCCAGCTCACCCTCTACCCGGGGGTTCTCCTATAATTCACCCCTCCACTTT
CASSPSTRGFSYNSPLHF
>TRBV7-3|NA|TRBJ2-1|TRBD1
TGTGCCAGCAGCTTTCCGGGACAGGGGTCCGACAATGAGCAGTTCTTC
CASSFPGQGSDNEQFF
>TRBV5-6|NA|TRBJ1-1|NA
TGTGCCAGCAGCCTCGGACAAGAGAACACTGAAGCTTTCTTT
CASSLGQENTEAFF
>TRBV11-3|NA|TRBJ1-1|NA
TGTGCCAGCAGCTTCGGTCCTGGCACTGAAGCTTTCTTT
CASSFGPGTEAFF
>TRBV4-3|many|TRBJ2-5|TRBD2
TGCGCCAGCAGCCAGGGCTCGGGACTAGCGAACCAAGAGACCCAGTACTTC
CASSQGSGLANQETQYF
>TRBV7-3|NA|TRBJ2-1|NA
TGTGCCAGCAGCTCAACCGGGACCTTTAGGGATGAGCAGTTCTTC
CASSSTGTFRDEQFF
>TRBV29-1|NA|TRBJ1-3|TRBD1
TGCAGCGTTGAAGATACAGGGGTACGGAGCTCTGGAAACACCATATATTTT
CSVEDTGVRSSGNTIYF
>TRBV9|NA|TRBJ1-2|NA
TGTGCCAGCAGCGTAGGAGGCTCTGGCTACACCTTC
CASSVGGSGYTF
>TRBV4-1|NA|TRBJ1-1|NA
TGCGCCAGCAGCCAAGTCGTTGACACTGAAGCTTTCTTT
CASSQVVDTEAFF
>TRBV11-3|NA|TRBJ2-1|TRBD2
TGTGCCAGCAGCTTAGATTTTGGTGCGGGGGGGTTATACAATGAGCAGTTCTTC
CASSLDFGAGGLYNEQFF
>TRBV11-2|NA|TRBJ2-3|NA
TGTGCCAGCCGGGTAGGAGGGGATACGCAGTATTTT
CASRVGGDTQYF
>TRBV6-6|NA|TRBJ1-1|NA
TGTGCCACCTCTGACCCGAACACTGAAGCTTTCTTT
CATSDPNTEAFF
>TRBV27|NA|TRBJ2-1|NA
TGTGCCAGCAGTTTATCAGGGTATGGTGAGCAGTTCTTC
CASSLSGYGEQFF
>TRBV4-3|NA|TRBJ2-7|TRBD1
TGCGCCAGCAGCCAAGATCGCAGGGGGCGAACCTACGAGCAGTACTTC
CASSQDRRGRTYEQYF
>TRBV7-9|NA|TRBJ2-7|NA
TGTGCCAGCAGTTACTCGATAGCCTACGAGCAGTACTTC
CASSYSIAYEQYF
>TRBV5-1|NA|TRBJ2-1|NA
TGCGCCAGCAGCTTGGTTCCCGCCGGCAGCTCCTACAATGAGCAGTTCTTC
CASSLVPAGSSYNEQFF
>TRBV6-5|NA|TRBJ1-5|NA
TGTGCCAGCAGTGAGGGGCGGGATTACCAGCCCCAGCATTTT
CASSEGRDYQPQHF
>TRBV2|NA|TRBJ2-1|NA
TGTGCCAGCAGTGACGTTGGGGATACCTACAATGAGCAGTTCTTC
CASSDVGDTYNEQFF
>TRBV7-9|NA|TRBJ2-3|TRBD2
TGTGCCAGCAGCTCGCGACTAGCGGGTAGGACAGATACGCAGTATTTT
CASSSRLAGRTDTQYF
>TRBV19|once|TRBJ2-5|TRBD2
TGTGCCAGTAGACGCACTAGCGGGAGGCAGGGAGAGACCCAGTACTTC
CASRRTSGRQGETQYF
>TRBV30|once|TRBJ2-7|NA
TGTGCCTGGAGTGTGAGACGAACAGTACTTACCTACGAGCAGTACTTC
CAWSVRRTVLTYEQYF
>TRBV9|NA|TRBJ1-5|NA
TGTGCCAGCAGCGTAGACACCAATCAGCCCCAGCATTTT
CASSVDTNQPQHF
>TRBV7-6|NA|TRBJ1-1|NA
TGTGCCAGCAGCTTAGACCTTTGGGGGTCCAACGAAGCTTTCTTT
CASSLDLWGSNEAFF
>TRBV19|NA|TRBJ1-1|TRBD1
TGTGCCAGTAGTTGGACAGGCTTTGACACTGAAGCTTTCTTT
CASSWTGFDTEAFF
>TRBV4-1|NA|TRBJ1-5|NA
TGCGCCAGCAGCCCGGACCCCGGCCTTTTCAATCAGCCCCAGCATTTT
CASSPDPGLFNQPQHF
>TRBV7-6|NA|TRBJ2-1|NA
TGTGCCAGCAGCTTAGAGGTAGCTAGCTCCTACAATGAGCAGTTCTTC
CASSLEVASSYNEQFF
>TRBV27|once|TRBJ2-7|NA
TGTGCCAGCAGTTTCAGCAGGGTTCGCGAGCAGTACTTC
CASSFSRVREQYF
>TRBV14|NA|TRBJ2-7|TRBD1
TGTGCCAGCAGCCCGAACTTCCGGGACAGGGGCTACGAGCAGTACTTC
CASSPNFRDRGYEQYF
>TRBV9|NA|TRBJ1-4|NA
TGTGCCAGCAGCGTAGCCCCCGAGCCAACTAATGAAAAACTGTTTTTT
CASSVAPEPTNEKLFF
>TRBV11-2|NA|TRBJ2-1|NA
TGTGCCAGCAGTGGATATCAGACTAGTTATGAGCAGTTCTTC
CASSGYQTSYEQFF